This entry is about one TCR beta chain. The antigen is unknown. The source of the sample is a study of cytomegalovirus exposure and HLA in healthy donors. Study-wide background: The 90 to 150 validation repertoires matched the 500 to 750 first-cohort repertoires in platform, a later analysis reported.

Study outcomes and limitations: Cytomegalovirus status was reportedly diagnosed by the classifier with high sensitivity and specificity. Many donors carried some public TCRs, although rarity characterized most TCR sequences.

Sequencing was performed with immunoSEQ multiplex PCR; in TCRdb, only in-frame clones are kept and a portion is missing. The sample carries about 140,000 clones, roughly four fifths recorded once. The sample was PBMCs. The sequence derives from a man aged 25 to 45 in good health and CMV-seropositive.

The CDR3 protein is CASSLRGGGTQYF. DNA for the CDR3: TGTGCCAGCAGCCTTCGTGGGGGAGGTACGCAGTATTTT. The chain combines TRBV11-3 with TRBJ2-3; D is possibly TRBD2 (6 bases). The germline V gene encodes CDR1 SGHNT and CDR2 YENEEA. This CDR3 region has 13 residues. Deletions cut 5 bases from V and 8 bases from J, with 14 bases between.